The rows below give T cell receptor beta chains drawn from one sample of a study of identical twins. Via MiXCR, TCRdb re-called the 5' RACE reads, giving one row per CDR3 protein. Of approximately 890,000 distinct CDR3 sequences in the sample, roughly 12% were seen once. The data were also submitted as part of a second study, on yellow fever vaccine responses in identical twins.

The sequencing input was PBMCs. Receptors were obtained from a woman aged 18-29 years in good health. The CDR3 runs from the conserved cysteine through the conserved F or W. A D gene is named only where the DNA matches it firmly. A clone size is listed for some rows: how often the clone was seen (once, few, many), or a class if it is expanded.

j_call d_call clone_size v_call cdr3_aa cdr3_nt
TRBJ2-2 TRBD2 few TRBV27 CASRFIGGRVGELFF TGTGCCAGCAGGTTTATCGGCGGGAGGGTCGGGGAGCTGTTTTTT
TRBJ2-2 . . TRBV12-3/TRBV12-4 CASSPQQGAGELFF TGTGCCAGCAGTCCACAACAGGGTGCCGGGGAGCTGTTTTTT
TRBJ2-5 . . TRBV7-6 CASSLVFGSSETQYF TGTGCCAGCAGCTTAGTGTTCGGCAGTTCGGAGACCCAGTACTTC
TRBJ2-1 TRBD1 . TRBV5-6 CASSRTGLGQFF TGTGCCAGCAGTCGGACAGGTCTTGGTCAGTTCTTC
TRBJ2-3 TRBD2 few TRBV18 CASSPRSGGPSADTQYF TGTGCCAGCTCACCAAGGAGCGGGGGGCCAAGTGCAGATACGCAGTATTTT
TRBJ2-3 . . TRBV20-1 CSASGGLYTDTQYF TGCAGTGCTAGCGGGGGTCTATACACAGATACGCAGTATTTT
TRBJ2-3 . many TRBV5-1 CASSFSPTAADTQYF TGCGCCAGCAGCTTTTCTCCCACCGCGGCAGATACGCAGTATTTT
TRBJ2-2 TRBD2 . TRBV20-1 CSARTSGRTGELFF TGCAGTGCGAGGACTAGCGGGAGGACCGGGGAGCTGTTTTTT
TRBJ2-5 TRBD2 many TRBV10-3 CAISESSGGHETQYF TGTGCCATCAGTGAGTCCAGCGGGGGGCATGAGACCCAGTACTTC
TRBJ2-1 . few TRBV6-2/TRBV6-3 CASSKGSAYNEQFF TGTGCCAGCAGCAAGGGTAGCGCCTACAATGAGCAGTTCTTC
TRBJ1-3 TRBD1 few TRBV5-1 CASSGGQVGSGNTIYF TGCGCCAGCAGCGGCGGACAGGTCGGCTCTGGAAACACCATATATTTT
TRBJ1-1 TRBD1 . TRBV6-1 CASSRWTGTEAFF TGTGCCAGCAGTCGCTGGACAGGGACTGAAGCTTTCTTT
TRBJ1-2 TRBD1 once TRBV12-3/TRBV12-4 CASGGQGEYGYTF TGTGCCAGCGGGGGACAGGGGGAATATGGCTACACCTTC
TRBJ2-7 TRBD1 . TRBV12-3/TRBV12-4 CASSFQTTGGSSYEQYF TGTGCCAGCAGTTTCCAAACCACAGGGGGAAGCTCCTACGAGCAGTACTTC
TRBJ2-1 . . TRBV6-1 CASGTIYSNEQFF TGTGCCAGCGGGACCATCTATAGCAATGAGCAGTTCTTC
TRBJ1-1 . . TRBV29-1 CSVGGQGTTEAFF TGCAGCGTTGGGGGTCAGGGGACCACTGAAGCTTTCTTT
TRBJ1-5 TRBD1 . TRBV28 CASSLTGVNQHQHF TGTGCCAGCAGTCTTACAGGGGTCAATCAGCACCAGCATTTT